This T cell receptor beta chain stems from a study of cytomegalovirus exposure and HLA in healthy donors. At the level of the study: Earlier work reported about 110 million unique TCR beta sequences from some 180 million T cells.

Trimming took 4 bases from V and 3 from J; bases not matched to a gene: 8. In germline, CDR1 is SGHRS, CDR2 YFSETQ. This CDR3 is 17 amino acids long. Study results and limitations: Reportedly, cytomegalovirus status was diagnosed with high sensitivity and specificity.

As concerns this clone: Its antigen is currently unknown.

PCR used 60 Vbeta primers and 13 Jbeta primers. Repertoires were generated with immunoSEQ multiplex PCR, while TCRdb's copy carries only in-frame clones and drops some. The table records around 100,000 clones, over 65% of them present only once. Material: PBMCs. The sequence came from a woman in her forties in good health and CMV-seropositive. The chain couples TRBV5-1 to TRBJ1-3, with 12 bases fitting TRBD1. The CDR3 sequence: CASSHGTGGDYGNTIYF. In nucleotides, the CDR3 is TGCGCCAGCAGCCACGGGACAGGGGGCGATTATGGAAACACCATATATTTT.